One and the same sample provided the 16 T cell receptor beta chains below, sequenced in a study of shared clonotypes between healthy human individuals. As defined, naive CD8 cells were CD45RO-negative and positively selected for CCR7, with terminally differentiated effector memory CD45RA+ cells excluded. The method was immunoSEQ multiplex PCR; TCRdb's version includes in-frame clones alone and lacks a portion of them. The data show fewer than 800,000 clones, with 92% seen just once and about 24% held by the top ten. The sequencing input was naive CD8+ T cells sorted from blood. The receptors originated from a young man in good health.

The CDR3 region is CASSLTGRRNTGELFF. The CDR3 DNA follows: TGTGCCAGCAGCCTTACCGGGAGGAGAAACACCGGGGAGCTGTTTTTT. The chain is built from TRBV5-5 and TRBJ2-2; 7 bases are shared with TRBD2. In germline, CDR1 is SGHKS, CDR2 YYEKEE (reference sequence). This CDR3 has 16 residues. V lost 4 bases, J lost 2 bases, and 8 bases stayed unmatched. Full variable domain (rest looked up from reference TRBV5-5 and TRBJ2-2): DAGVTQSPTHLIKTRGQQVTLRCSPISGHKSVSWYQQVLGQGPQFIFQYYEKEERGRGNFPDRFSARQFPNYSSELNVNALLLGDSALYLCASSLTGRRNTGELFFGEGSRLTVL.

This chain connects TRBV2 to TRBJ2-1; D unresolved. Germline V gene data show CDR1 as SNHLY and CDR2 as FYNNEI. This CDR3 has 12 amino acids. Between the trimmed V and J ends, which lost 5 bases and 9 bases, there was a span of 11 bases. The CDR3 region has the DNA TGTGCCAGCAGTAATGTTAGGGTTGAGCAGTTCTTC. It is translated as CASSNVRVEQFF.

The chain links TRBV9 to TRBJ1-1; D call uncertain. The germline V and J ends were trimmed by 4 bases and 0 bases, with 19 bases remaining between them. The CDR3 covers 17 residues. Germline-derived CDR1 and CDR2 are SGDLS and YYNGEE. The CDR3 loop is CASSTPGRVDMNTEAFF. The CDR3 bases are TGTGCCAGCAGCACCCCTGGGAGGGTTGACATGAACACTGAAGCTTTCTTT.

The chain has TRBV11-2 and TRBJ1-1; D is unresolved. CDR3 size: 16 residues. V was cut by 0 bases and J by 0 bases, with 11 bases left in between. Germline V gene lookup returns CDR1 SGHAT and CDR2 FQNNGV. In DNA form, the CDR3 reads TGTGCCAGCAGCTTAGATCATCGGCAGATGAACACTGAAGCTTTCTTT. It is translated as CASSLDHRQMNTEAFF. The variable domain in full, completed from reference TRBV11-2 and TRBJ1-1, reads EAGVAQSPRYKIIEKRQSVAFWCNPISGHATLYWYQQILGQGPKLLIQFQNNGVVDDSQLPKDRFSAERLKGVDSTLKIQPAKLEDSAVYLCASSLDHRQMNTEAFFGQGTRLTVV.

The sample holds one count of this clone. This sequence joins TRBV11-2 and TRBJ1-2; D is possibly TRBD1 (6 bases). Germline CDR1 reads SGHAT; CDR2 reads FQNNGV. Trimming left V 1 base short and J 9 bases short, with 9 bases between. The CDR3 has 12 residues. CDR3 sequence reads: CASSLGGASYTF. DNA of the CDR3: TGTGCCAGCAGCTTAGGGGGGGCGAGCTACACCTTC.

The gene calls are TRBV19 and TRBJ1-1; D not certain. CDR1 is LNHDA, CDR2 SQIVND, per germline (reference sequence). Trimming pared 2 bases from V and 4 bases from J, leaving 8 bases between. The length of the CDR3 is 13 residues. CDR3 in DNA: TGTGCCAGTAGTATATCCGTTGGCACTGAAGCTTTCTTT. Translating it yields CASSISVGTEAFF.

This chain links TRBV28 with TRBJ1-1; D is uncertain. V was clipped by 6 bases and J by 3 bases, with 8 bases between them. This CDR3 comprises 12 residues. Germline values: CDR1 MDHEN, CDR2 SYDVKM. CDR3 coding DNA: TGTGCCAGCAGATACCCGGACACTGAAGCTTTCTTT. This codes for CASRYPDTEAFF.

The CDR3 loop reads CASSSDIGAPNEKLFF. The DNA of the CDR3 is TGTGCCAGCAGCTCCGACATAGGGGCCCCTAATGAAAAACTGTTTTTT. The V gene is TRBV7-6, the J gene TRBJ1-4; a weak D match, TRBD1 (5 bases). The length of the CDR3 is 16 residues. Germline V gives CDR1 SGHVS, CDR2 FNYEAQ. Trimming removed 4 bases at V and 3 bases at J, with 15 bases between.

This clone is a singleton in its sample. This rearrangement joins TRBV9 to TRBJ2-2; 16 nucleotides agree with TRBD2. After removal of 4 bases from V and 5 bases from J, the junction contained 8 bases not matched to a gene. The germline V gene encodes CDR1 SGDLS and CDR2 YYNGEE. The CDR3 runs 18 residues. CDR3 loop: CASSPGTSGRVRTGELFF. The CDR3 nucleotides read TGTGCCAGCAGCCCCGGGACTAGCGGGAGGGTTCGGACCGGGGAGCTGTTTTTT.

This chain links TRBV7-9 with TRBJ2-2, with TRBD1 matching over 9 bases. J was trimmed by 5 bases and V by 8 bases; bases with no gene match: 6. This CDR3 is 14 amino acids long. Germline CDR1 is SEHNR and CDR2 is FQNEAQ (reference sequence). CDR3 sequence: CASRTTGGTGELFF. The CDR3 bases are TGTGCCAGCCGCACGACAGGGGGTACCGGGGAGCTGTTTTTT.

The chain recombines TRBV7-9 with TRBJ2-3; either TRBD1 or TRBD2 may supply D (5 bases each). V lost 7 bases to trimming and J lost 4 bases, with 18 bases between them. The CDR3 length is 15 residues. The V gene's germline CDR1 is SEHNR and CDR2 FQNEAQ (reference sequence). CDR3 nucleotide sequence: TGTGCCAGCAACCCAGTGAGGGGTGACGCAGATACGCAGTATTTT. Residues: CASNPVRGDADTQYF.

The chain carries TRBV2 and TRBJ2-1, with 10 bases fitting TRBD1. Germline V CDR1 and CDR2: SNHLY, FYNNEI. CDR3 length: 14 residues. Unmatched junction bases numbered 3, after V lost 6 bases and J lost 4 bases. CDR3 protein: CASREGQGYNEQFF. CDR3 in DNA: TGTGCCAGCAGAGAGGGACAGGGGTACAATGAGCAGTTCTTC.

V is TRBV5-1 and J is TRBJ2-7; D is uncertain. The ends were cut back, 3 bases at V and 3 bases at J, with 10 bases in the middle. The CDR3 covers 13 residues. Germline CDR1 and CDR2: SGHRS and YFSETQ. The CDR3: CASSSEWSYEQYF. CDR3 bases: TGCGCCAGCAGCTCGGAATGGAGCTACGAGCAGTACTTC.

The chain employs TRBV6-6 and TRBJ2-1, with TRBD2 identical over 11 bases. This CDR3 is 16 amino acids long. Trimming cost V 5 bases and J 5 bases; bases outside gene matches: 8. Germline CDR1 is MNHNY and CDR2 is SVGAGI (reference sequence). CDR3 residues: CASSPRLAGMDNEQFF. In DNA, the CDR3 is TGTGCCAGCAGTCCGCGACTAGCGGGAATGGACAATGAGCAGTTCTTC.

This chain joins TRBV7-9 and TRBJ1-2; D remains ambiguous. The ends were cut back, 2 bases at V and 4 bases at J, with 8 bases in the middle. CDR1 and CDR2 (germline): SEHNR, FQNEAQ (reference sequence). The length of the CDR3 is 13 residues. The CDR3 sequence is CASSLLDGYGYTF. The CDR3 DNA follows: TGTGCCAGCAGCTTACTCGACGGCTATGGCTACACCTTC.

This rearrangement joins TRBV5-1 to TRBJ2-3, with no clear D. V was clipped by 4 bases and J by 0 bases, with 18 bases between them. Per the germline V gene, CDR1 is SGHRS and CDR2 is YFSETQ. The CDR3 has 17 amino acids. The DNA for the CDR3 is TGCGCCAGCAGCACAAGGTTGACCGAGACTAGCACAGATACGCAGTATTTT. Encoded protein: CASSTRLTETSTDTQYF.